These 11 T cell receptor beta chains originate from one sample sequenced in a study of CD8 T cells in Susac syndrome. RNA in amounts of roughly 0.5 to 1 ug was reverse transcribed with random hexamers. TCRdb processed the immunoSEQ multiplex PCR reads anew with MiXCR; each CDR3 protein has one entry. The table includes fewer than 200,000 distinct CDR3 sequences, approximately 95% detected once. Sequenced input: CD4+ T cells from PBMCs. The receptors come from a human donor in good health.

The chain carries TRBV6-2 or TRBV6-3 and TRBJ1-2; D not resolved. Germline values: CDR1 MNHEY, CDR2 SVGEGT. This CDR3 spans 12 amino acids. V was pared by 3 bases and J by 4 bases, with 6 bases between. CDR3 nucleotide sequence: TGTGCCAGCAGTTATCCCAGCTATGGCTACACCTTC. Its protein is CASSYPSYGYTF.

The rearrangement links TRBV6-1 to TRBJ2-6; TRBD2 is a possible D gene (5 bases). Germline V gene lookup returns CDR1 MNHNS and CDR2 SASEGT. The CDR3 covers 20 residues. The V gene lost 6 bases and the J gene lost 0 bases, with 24 bases spanning the gap. In DNA form, the CDR3 reads TGTGCCAGCAGCCTCGACAACGGACGGTTCACTAGCTCTGGGGCCAACGTCCTGACTTTC. This encodes CASSLDNGRFTSSGANVLTF.

The J gene is TRBJ1-1, the V gene TRBV6-2 or TRBV6-3, with a possible D match to TRBD1 (5 bases). The CDR3 covers 14 residues. Germline V CDR1 and CDR2: MNHEY, SVGEGT. Trimming took off 7 bases at V and 2 bases at J, with 14 bases between the two ends. DNA of the CDR3: TGTGCCAGCACCTATGGACACTTTAACACTGAAGCTTTCTTT. Its protein is CASTYGHFNTEAFF.

The chain uses TRBV7-2 and TRBJ1-2; D is uncertain. Germline V gives CDR1 SGHTA, CDR2 FQGNSA. Trimming stripped 6 bases from V and 2 bases from J, with 10 bases between. The CDR3 has 13 residues. The CDR3 reads CASSYTPNYGYTF. In DNA, the CDR3 is TGTGCCAGCAGTTATACACCCAACTATGGCTACACCTTC.

The chain is built from TRBV7-9 and TRBJ2-4; the match to TRBD1 covers 10 bases. CDR3 length equals 17 residues. In germline, CDR1 is SEHNR, CDR2 FQNEAQ (reference sequence). With V trimmed by 0 bases and J by 5 bases, 7 bases remained unmatched. CDR3 amino acids: CASSLAPPGTGENIQYF. The CDR3 DNA reads as TGTGCCAGCAGCTTAGCTCCCCCGGGGACAGGGGAAAACATTCAGTACTTC.

V is TRBV2 and J is TRBJ1-2; weak D call: TRBD1 (5 bases). The CDR3 has 15 amino acids. Germline V gene sequence: CDR1 SNHLY, CDR2 FYNNEI. Deletions cut 0 bases from V and 0 bases from J, with 8 bases between. The CDR3 nucleotides are TGTGCCAGCAGTGAAGCACAGGTTTCTAACTATGGCTACACCTTC. Translated: CASSEAQVSNYGYTF.

The rearrangement joins TRBV6-5 to TRBJ2-7; the D call may be TRBD1 or TRBD2 (7 bases each). CDR3 length: 12 residues. With 4 bases removed from V and 6 bases from J, the gap between germline ends came to 10 bases. Germline CDR1 reads MNHEY; CDR2 reads SVGAGI. Here the CDR3 reads CASSSRGGEQYF. CDR3 DNA: TGTGCCAGCAGTTCCAGGGGGGGCGAGCAGTACTTC.

The chain has TRBV13 and TRBJ2-1, with D maybe TRBD2 (5 bases). The germline V gene encodes CDR1 PRHDT and CDR2 FYEKMQ (reference sequence). The V and J ends lost 5 bases and 0 bases respectively, with 14 bases between them. The CDR3 has 16 amino acids. The CDR3 here is CASSRRTKSSYNEQFF. The CDR3 DNA reads as TGTGCCAGCAGCCGGAGGACCAAGAGCTCCTACAATGAGCAGTTCTTC.

The rearrangement links TRBV5-6 to TRBJ2-5; 10 positions agree with TRBD1. V was clipped by 5 bases and J by 4 bases; unmatched bases: 8. CDR3 length: 15 residues. Germline V gives CDR1 SGHDT, CDR2 YYEEEE. This CDR3 reads CASSRRQGAGETQYF. The CDR3 nucleotides read TGTGCCAGCAGTCGAAGACAGGGGGCTGGAGAGACCCAGTACTTC.

The chain uses TRBV9 and TRBJ1-6, with unresolved D. Trimming removed 3 bases from V and 7 bases from J, with 14 bases in between. The CDR3 length is 15 residues. Germline V CDR1 and CDR2: SGDLS, YYNGEE. In DNA form, the CDR3 reads TGTGCCAGCAGCGCCTCAGCCGGTCCAAATTCACCCCTCCACTTT. It translates to CASSASAGPNSPLHF.

The rearrangement uses TRBV19 and TRBJ2-1; TRBD1 is a possible D gene (6 bases). The germline CDR1 and CDR2 sequences are LNHDA and SQIVND (reference sequence). The CDR3 length is 17 residues. The V end lost 4 bases, the J end lost 0 bases, and 16 bases lay between the germline ends. The CDR3 loop reads CASSKGYRESSYNEQFF. For the CDR3, the DNA is TGTGCCAGTAGTAAGGGCTACAGGGAGAGCTCCTACAATGAGCAGTTCTTC.